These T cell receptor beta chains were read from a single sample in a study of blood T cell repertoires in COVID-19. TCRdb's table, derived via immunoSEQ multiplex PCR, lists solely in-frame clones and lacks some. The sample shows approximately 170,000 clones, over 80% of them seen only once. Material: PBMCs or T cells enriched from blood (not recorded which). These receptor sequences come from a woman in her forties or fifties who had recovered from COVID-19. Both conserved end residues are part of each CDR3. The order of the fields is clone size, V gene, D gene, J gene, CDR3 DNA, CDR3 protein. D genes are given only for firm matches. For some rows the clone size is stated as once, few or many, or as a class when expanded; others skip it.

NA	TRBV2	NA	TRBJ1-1	TGTGCCAGCCGAGGGCTGAACACTGAAGCTTTCTTT	CASRGLNTEAFF
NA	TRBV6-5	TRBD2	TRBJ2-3	TGTGCCAGCAGTTACCGACGCGGGAGCGTCGCAGATACGCAGTATTTT	CASSYRRGSVADTQYF
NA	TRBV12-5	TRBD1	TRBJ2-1	TGTGCTAGTGGAAGGGGACAGGGGTATAATGAGCAGTTCTTC	CASGRGQGYNEQFF
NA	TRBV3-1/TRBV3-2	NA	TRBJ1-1	TGTGCCAGCAAAGTGTCACAGGGAGAAGCTTTCTTT	CASKVSQGEAFF
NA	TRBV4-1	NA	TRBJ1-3	TGCGCCAGCAGCCCTGGACACTTAGACACCATATATTTT	CASSPGHLDTIYF
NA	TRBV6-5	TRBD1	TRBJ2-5	TGTGCCAGCAGTTCTACAGGGGGGACGTACCAAGAGACCCAGTACTTC	CASSSTGGTYQETQYF
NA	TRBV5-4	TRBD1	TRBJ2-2	TGTGCCAGCAGCTCCCGACAGGGTCCCGGGGAGCTGTTTTTT	CASSSRQGPGELFF
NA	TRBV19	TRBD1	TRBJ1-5	TGTGCCAGTAGTCCCGCAGACAGGGGCAATCAGCCCCAGCATTTT	CASSPADRGNQPQHF
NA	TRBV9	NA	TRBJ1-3	TGTGCCAGCAGCGTAGCTCGACAGGACTCTGGAAACACCATATATTTT	CASSVARQDSGNTIYF
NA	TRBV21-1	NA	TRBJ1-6	TGTGCCAGCAGCAAAGGGGACAGGGGTTCACCCCTCCACTTT	CASSKGDRGSPLHF
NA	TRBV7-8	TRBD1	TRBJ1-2	TGTGCCAGCAGCTTAGGGCCAGGACAGGGGATTGACTATGGCTACACCTTC	CASSLGPGQGIDYGYTF
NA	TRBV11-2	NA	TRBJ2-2	TGTGCCAGCAGCTTAGTCATCGGGGTCGCCGGGGAGCTGTTTTTT	CASSLVIGVAGELFF
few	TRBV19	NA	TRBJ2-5	TGTGCCAGTAGAAAAGGGGACTCCCAAGAGACCCAGTACTTC	CASRKGDSQETQYF
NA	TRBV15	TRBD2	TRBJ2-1	TGTGCCACCGACCGCAAAACTAGCGGGGGCTTGGGTGAGCAGTTCTTC	CATDRKTSGGLGEQFF
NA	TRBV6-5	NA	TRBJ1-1	TGTGCCAGCGGGCGGAACACTGAAGCTTTCTTT	CASGRNTEAFF
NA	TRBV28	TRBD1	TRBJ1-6	TGTGCCAGCAGTTCAGGGGGCAACTCCTATAATTCACCCCTCCACTTT	CASSSGGNSYNSPLHF
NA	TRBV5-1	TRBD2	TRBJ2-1	TGCGCCACCCATAGCGGGAAGGGCTCCTACAATGAGCAGTTCTTC	CATHSGKGSYNEQFF
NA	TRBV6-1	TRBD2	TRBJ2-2	TGTGCCAGCACCGAAGCGGGAGAAGCGAACACCGGGGAGCTGTTTTTT	CASTEAGEANTGELFF
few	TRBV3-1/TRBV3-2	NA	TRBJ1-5	TGTGCCAGCAGCCGAGGCAGCGCTGCCTATCAGCCCCAGCATTTT	CASSRGSAAYQPQHF
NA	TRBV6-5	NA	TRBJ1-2	TGTGCCAGCAGTTACTCGGGCCCAGGGGCGGATGGCTACACCTTC	CASSYSGPGADGYTF